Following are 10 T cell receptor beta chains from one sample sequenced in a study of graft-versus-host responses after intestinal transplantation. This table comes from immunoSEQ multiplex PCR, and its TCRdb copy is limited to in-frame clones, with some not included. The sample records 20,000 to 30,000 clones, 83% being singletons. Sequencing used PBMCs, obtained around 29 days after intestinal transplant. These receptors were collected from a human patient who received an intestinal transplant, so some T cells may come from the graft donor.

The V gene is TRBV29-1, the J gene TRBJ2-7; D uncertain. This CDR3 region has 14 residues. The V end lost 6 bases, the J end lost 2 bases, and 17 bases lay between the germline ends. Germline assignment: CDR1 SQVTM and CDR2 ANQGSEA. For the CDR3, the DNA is TGCAGCGTCACCGCCCAGGTCCGTGCCTACGAGCAGTACTTC. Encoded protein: CSVTAQVRAYEQYF.

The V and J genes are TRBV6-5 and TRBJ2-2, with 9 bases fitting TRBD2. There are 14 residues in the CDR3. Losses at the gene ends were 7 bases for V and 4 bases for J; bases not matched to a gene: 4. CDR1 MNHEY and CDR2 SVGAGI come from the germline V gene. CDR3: CASTILAGTGELFF. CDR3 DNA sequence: TGTGCCAGCACCATACTAGCGGGCACCGGGGAGCTGTTTTTT.

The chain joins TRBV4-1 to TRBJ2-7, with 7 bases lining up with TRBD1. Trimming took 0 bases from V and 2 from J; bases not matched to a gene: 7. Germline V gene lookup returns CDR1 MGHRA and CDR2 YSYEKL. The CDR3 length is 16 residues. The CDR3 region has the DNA TGCGCCAGCAGCCAAGATAGGGGACAGAACCCCTACGAGCAGTACTTC. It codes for CASSQDRGQNPYEQYF.

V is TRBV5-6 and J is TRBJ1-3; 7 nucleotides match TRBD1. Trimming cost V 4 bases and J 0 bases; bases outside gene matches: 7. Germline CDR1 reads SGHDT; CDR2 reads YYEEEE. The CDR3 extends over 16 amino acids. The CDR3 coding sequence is TGTGCCAGCAGCCGGGTCGACAGGGACTCTGGAAACACCATATATTTT. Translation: CASSRVDRDSGNTIYF.

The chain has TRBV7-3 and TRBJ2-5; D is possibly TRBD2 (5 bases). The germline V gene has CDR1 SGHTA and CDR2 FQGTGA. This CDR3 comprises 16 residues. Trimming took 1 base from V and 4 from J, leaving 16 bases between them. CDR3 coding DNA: TGTGCCAGCAGCTTAATGCCGGCGGCGGGTTCAGAGACCCAGTACTTC. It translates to CASSLMPAAGSETQYF. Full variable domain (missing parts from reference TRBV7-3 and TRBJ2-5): GAGVSQTPSNKVTEKGKYVELRCDPISGHTALYWYRQSLGQGPEFLIYFQGTGAADDSGLPNDRFFAVRPEGSVSTLKIQRTERGDSAVYLCASSLMPAAGSETQYFGPGTRLLVL.

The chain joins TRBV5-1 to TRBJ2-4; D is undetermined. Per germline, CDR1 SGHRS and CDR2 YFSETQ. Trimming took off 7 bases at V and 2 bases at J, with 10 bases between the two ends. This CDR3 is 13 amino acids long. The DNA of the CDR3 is TGCGCCAGCGAAGACGGAACCAAAAACATTCAGTACTTC. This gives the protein CASEDGTKNIQYF. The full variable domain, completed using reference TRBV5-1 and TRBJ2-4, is KAGVTQTPRYLIKTRGQQVTLSCSPISGHRSVSWYQQTPGQGLQFLFEYFSETQRNKGNFPGRFSGRQFSNSRSEMNVSTLELGDSALYLCASEDGTKNIQYFGAGTRLSVL.

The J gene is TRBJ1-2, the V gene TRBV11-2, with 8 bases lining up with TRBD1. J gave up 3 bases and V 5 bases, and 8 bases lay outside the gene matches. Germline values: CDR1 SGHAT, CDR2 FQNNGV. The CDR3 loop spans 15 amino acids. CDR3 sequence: CASSRQGARDYGYTF. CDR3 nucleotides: TGTGCCAGCAGCCGCCAGGGGGCGCGGGACTATGGCTACACCTTC. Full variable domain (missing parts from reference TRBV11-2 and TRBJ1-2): EAGVAQSPRYKIIEKRQSVAFWCNPISGHATLYWYQQILGQGPKLLIQFQNNGVVDDSQLPKDRFSAERLKGVDSTLKIQPAKLEDSAVYLCASSRQGARDYGYTFGSGTRLTVV.

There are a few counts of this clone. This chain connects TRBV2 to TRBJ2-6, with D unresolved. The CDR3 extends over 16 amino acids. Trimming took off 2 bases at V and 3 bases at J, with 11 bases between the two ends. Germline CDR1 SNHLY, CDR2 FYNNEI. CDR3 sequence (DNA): TGTGCCAGCAGTGAAAATCGTCTCAGTGGGGCCAACGTCCTGACTTTC. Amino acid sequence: CASSENRLSGANVLTF.

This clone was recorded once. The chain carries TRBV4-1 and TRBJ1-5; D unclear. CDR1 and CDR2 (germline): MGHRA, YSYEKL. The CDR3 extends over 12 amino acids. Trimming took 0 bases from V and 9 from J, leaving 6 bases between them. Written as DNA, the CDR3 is TGCGCCAGCAGCCAAGATTGGGGGCCCCAGCATTTT. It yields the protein CASSQDWGPQHF.

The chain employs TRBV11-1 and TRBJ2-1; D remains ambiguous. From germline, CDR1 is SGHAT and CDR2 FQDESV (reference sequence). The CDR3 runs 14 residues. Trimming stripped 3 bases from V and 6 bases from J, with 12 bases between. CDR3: CASSLNYPSNEQFF. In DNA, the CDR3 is TGTGCCAGCAGCTTGAACTACCCCAGCAATGAGCAGTTCTTC.